Below are 25 T cell receptor beta chains sequenced from a single sample in a study of response to subunit inactivated influenza vaccine. MiXCR, applied by TCRdb to the RT-PCR reads, yields one record per CDR3 protein. The repertoire has about 700,000 distinct CDR3 sequences, more than 15% of them found once; the top ten carry about 9.9%. The specimen comprised PBMCs from blood, sampled 11 to 12 days after vaccination. All receptors come from a man aged 50 to 60 who received an inactivated influenza vaccine.

This clonotype showed up just a few times. The rearrangement links TRBV9 to TRBJ2-1, with D perhaps TRBD2 (6 bases). The CDR3 extends over 15 amino acids. The germline V and J ends were trimmed by 4 bases and 3 bases, with 14 bases remaining between them. Germline V lookup: CDR1 SGDLS, CDR2 YYNGEE. The CDR3 here is CASSPTGDGYNEQFF. In DNA, the CDR3 is TGTGCCAGCAGCCCCACGGGGGACGGCTACAATGAGCAGTTCTTC.

This clonotype came up many times. This chain joins TRBV4-3 and TRBJ2-2, with D perhaps assigned TRBD1 or TRBD2 (5 bases each). The germline V and J ends were trimmed by 5 bases and 2 bases, with 12 bases remaining between them. Per germline, CDR1 LGHNA and CDR2 YSLEER. The CDR3 sequence is 15 residues long. The CDR3 spells CASSRGRINTGELFF. For the CDR3, the DNA is TGCGCCAGCAGCAGGGGACGTATTAACACCGGGGAGCTGTTTTTT.

The chain carries TRBV11-2 and TRBJ2-3, with D unclear. CDR3 length: 13 amino acids. CDR1 and CDR2 (germline): SGHAT, FQNNGV. The V gene lost 5 bases and the J gene lost 5 bases, with 11 bases spanning the gap. In nucleotides, the CDR3 is TGTGCCAGCAGCAGACCCGGACGAGATACGCAGTATTTT. Protein sequence: CASSRPGRDTQYF.

The V call is TRBV7-6, the J call TRBJ2-5; TRBD2 matches at 11 bases. The ends lost 5 bases at V and 6 bases at J; junction bases unmatched: 8. This CDR3 is 15 amino acids long. Germline V gene sequence: CDR1 SGHVS, CDR2 FNYEAQ. The CDR3 is CASSPMASGRQTQYF. The CDR3 DNA sequence: TGTGCCAGCAGCCCCATGGCTAGCGGGAGGCAGACCCAGTACTTC.

This clonotype has a count of ten or more. This chain uses TRBV11-2 with TRBJ2-1, with 10 bases identical to TRBD2. The trim removed 4 bases at V and 7 bases at J, leaving 10 bases unmatched. Per germline, CDR1 SGHAT and CDR2 FQNNGV. This CDR3 region has 16 residues. DNA of the CDR3: TGTGCCAGCAGCTCACCGGGGGGGACTAGCGCGAATGAGCAGTTCTTC. Translated: CASSSPGGTSANEQFF.

This chain connects TRBV19 to TRBJ2-7; 10 bases are shared with TRBD1. Trimming cost V 5 bases and J 6 bases; bases outside gene matches: 10. This CDR3 is 15 amino acids long. CDR1 is LNHDA, CDR2 SQIVND, per germline (reference sequence). The CDR3 region has the DNA TGTGCCAGTAGTTCCCCCGGGACAGGGGCTGGCGAGCAGTACTTC. It codes for CASSSPGTGAGEQYF.

The rearrangement uses TRBV28 and TRBJ1-1; the D gene is possibly TRBD1 (5 bases). Germline V gives CDR1 MDHEN, CDR2 SYDVKM. The V gene lost 0 bases and the J gene lost 4 bases, with 12 bases spanning the gap. The CDR3 sequence is 15 residues long. The CDR3 sequence: CASSLWGDRSTEAFF. For the CDR3, the DNA is TGTGCCAGCAGTTTATGGGGGGATAGGAGCACTGAAGCTTTCTTT.

This clonotype was counted many times. This sequence joins TRBV7-2 and TRBJ2-1; no firm D call. Trimming took off 5 bases at V and 7 bases at J, with 9 bases between the two ends. CDR1 and CDR2 from the germline V gene are SGHTA and FQGNSA. The length of the CDR3 is 12 residues. The CDR3 reads CASSPQKNEQFF. The CDR3 bases are TGTGCCAGCAGCCCCCAGAAAAATGAGCAGTTCTTC.

The CDR3 coding sequence is TGTGCCTGGAGTCCCAGAATGGCAGATACGCAGTATTTT. This sequence encodes CAWSPRMADTQYF. This sequence joins TRBV30 and TRBJ2-3; D ambiguous. In germline, CDR1 is GTSNPN, CDR2 SVGIG (reference sequence). The CDR3 extends over 13 amino acids. V was pared by 2 bases and J by 4 bases, with 10 bases between.

This clonotype was detected only a few times. The J gene is TRBJ1-6, the V gene TRBV28; D unresolved. V was trimmed by 8 bases and J by 6 bases, leaving 11 bases between them. The CDR3 sequence is 13 residues long. Germline V gene lookup returns CDR1 MDHEN and CDR2 SYDVKM. The CDR3: CASGPRPNSPLHF. As DNA, the CDR3 is TGTGCCAGCGGGCCCCGTCCTAATTCACCCCTCCACTTT.

This chain links TRBV7-6 with TRBJ2-3; TRBD1 might be the D (6 bases). The V and J ends lost 0 bases and 1 base respectively, with 11 bases between them. Germline V gene sequence: CDR1 SGHVS, CDR2 FNYEAQ. This CDR3 contains 16 residues. The CDR3 coding sequence is TGTGCCAGCAGCTTAGCGGCAGGGGAAGGCACAGATACGCAGTATTTT. Translation gives CASSLAAGEGTDTQYF. The variable domain in full, with the rest retrieved from reference TRBV7-6 and TRBJ2-3, is GAGVSQSPRYKVTKRGQDVALRCDPISGHVSLYWYRQALGQGPEFLTYFNYEAQQDKSGLPNDRFSAERPEGSISTLTIQRTEQRDSAMYRCASSLAAGEGTDTQYFGPGTRLTVL.

The rearrangement links TRBV29-1 to TRBJ2-2; 7 bases fit TRBD2. The V and J ends lost 6 bases and 6 bases, in that order; junction bases with no gene match: 10. The CDR3 covers 14 residues. Germline V CDR1 and CDR2: SQVTM, ANQGSEA. The CDR3 DNA sequence: TGCAGCGTGCTAGCGGATGGTGTCCCCGGGGAGCTGTTTTTT. Its protein product is CSVLADGVPGELFF.

The rearrangement uses TRBV4-3 and TRBJ2-1; perhaps TRBD2 as D (6 bases). The CDR3 sequence is 16 residues long. V lost 0 bases, J lost 10 bases, and 19 bases lay in between. In germline, CDR1 is LGHNA, CDR2 YSLEER. DNA for the CDR3: TGCGCCAGCAGCCAAGACCTACCGGGACTCAAGGCCGAGCAGTTCTTC. As protein: CASSQDLPGLKAEQFF.

The chain employs TRBV12-3 or TRBV12-4 and TRBJ2-5, with 10 bases matching TRBD2. The length of the CDR3 is 14 residues. The trim removed 6 bases at V and 4 bases at J, leaving 5 bases unmatched. In nucleotides, the CDR3 is TGTGCCAGCAGGAAAGCGGGGGGGACAGAGACCCAGTACTTC. It is translated as CASRKAGGTETQYF.

This clonotype has more than one count but fewer than ten. The V and J genes are TRBV6-5 and TRBJ2-2; D ambiguous. Trimming took off 8 bases at V and 6 bases at J, with 10 bases between the two ends. This CDR3 comprises 12 residues. From germline, CDR1 is MNHEY and CDR2 SVGAGI. CDR3 sequence: CASGTPPGELFF. CDR3 nucleotides: TGTGCCAGCGGTACCCCCCCCGGGGAGCTGTTTTTT.

V and J are TRBV4-2 and TRBJ2-7, with D perhaps TRBD2 (5 bases). The CDR3 is made up of 16 amino acids. The V end lost 0 bases, the J end lost 2 bases, and 14 bases lay between the germline ends. Per the germline V gene, CDR1 is LGHNA and CDR2 is YNFKEQ. CDR3 loop: CASSQDLTSSTYEQYF. CDR3 bases: TGTGCCAGCAGCCAAGATTTAACGTCTAGCACCTACGAGCAGTACTTC.

The V call is TRBV20-1, the J call TRBJ1-1; D uncertain. V dropped 4 bases and J dropped 7 bases, with 13 bases sitting between them. Germline loops: CDR1 DFQATT, CDR2 SNEGSKA (reference sequence). This CDR3 contains 12 residues. In nucleotides, the CDR3 is TGCAGTGCTACGGACGACCCCGATGAAGCTTTCTTT. It codes for CSATDDPDEAFF.

This clonotype was detected a few times. The chain employs TRBV10-3 and TRBJ1-1; 7 nucleotides match TRBD1. The J segment lost 4 bases and the V segment lost 6 bases, leaving 8 bases of the junction unmatched. Germline lookup yields CDR1 ENHRY and CDR2 SYGVKD. The CDR3 length is 14 residues. DNA of the CDR3: TGTGCCATCAGGGGACGGACAGGCAGCACTGAAGCTTTCTTT. Translation: CAIRGRTGSTEAFF.

Only a few counts were recorded for this clonotype. The chain employs TRBV2 and TRBJ2-1, with 12 bases identical to TRBD2. This CDR3 has 14 amino acids. The junction had 8 bases not matched to a gene; V was cut back by 10 bases and J by 7 bases. Germline V gene lookup returns CDR1 SNHLY and CDR2 FYNNEI. The CDR3 DNA follows: TGTGCCAATTCTAAAGGACTAGCGGGAAATGAGCAGTTCTTC. The encoded protein is CANSKGLAGNEQFF.

The chain couples TRBV20-1 to TRBJ2-7; maybe TRBD2 (6 bases). The V end was cut by 3 bases, the J end by 2 bases, with 17 bases between. The germline gives CDR1 DFQATT, CDR2 SNEGSKA (reference sequence). This CDR3 has 15 amino acids. The CDR3 DNA sequence: TGCAGTGCTAGCGATTCGGGAGCTATTGCCTACGAGCAGTACTTC. Residues: CSASDSGAIAYEQYF.

This clonotype appeared a few times. The V call is TRBV5-1, the J call TRBJ2-5; D uncertain. The ends were cut back, 0 bases at V and 2 bases at J, with 11 bases in the middle. The CDR3 has 15 residues. CDR1 is SGHRS, CDR2 YFSETQ, per germline. The CDR3, as DNA: TGCGCCAGCAGCTTGGAGGTTGGGCGACAAGAGACCCAGTACTTC. This sequence encodes CASSLEVGRQETQYF.

This clonotype appeared many times. The chain recombines TRBV12-3 or TRBV12-4 with TRBJ1-5; TRBD1 agrees at 9 bases. J was trimmed by 1 base and V by 6 bases; bases with no gene match: 4. The CDR3 is 15 amino acids. The CDR3 loop reads CASRRDRASNQPQHF. The CDR3 nucleotides read TGTGCCAGCAGACGGGACAGGGCGAGCAATCAGCCCCAGCATTTT.

The table lists this clonotype with a few counts. The chain carries TRBV7-9 and TRBJ2-1; 9 bases agree with TRBD2. The CDR3 is 17 amino acids. The germline V gene encodes CDR1 SEHNR and CDR2 FQNEAQ (reference sequence). After removal of 1 base from V and 3 bases from J, the junction contained 7 bases not matched to a gene. The DNA for the CDR3 is TGTGCCAGCAGCTTAGGAGGCGGGGGGGCCTTCTACAATGAGCAGTTCTTC. Its protein is CASSLGGGGAFYNEQFF.

The rearrangement links TRBV20-1 to TRBJ1-4, with TRBD1 matching over 7 bases. This CDR3 comprises 15 residues. V shed 2 bases, J shed 8 bases, and the junction held 11 bases outside the gene matches. Germline lookup yields CDR1 DFQATT and CDR2 SNEGSKA (reference sequence). As DNA, the CDR3 is TGCAGTGCTAGATCCCCGACAGGGATGTCGGAAAAACTGTTTTTT. It translates to CSARSPTGMSEKLFF.

The chain combines TRBV3-1 with TRBJ2-1; possible D gene TRBD1, 6 bases. V dropped 2 bases and J dropped 12 bases, with 11 bases sitting between them. CDR3 size: 12 residues. Per germline, CDR1 LGHDT and CDR2 YNNKEL (reference sequence). Here the CDR3 DNA reads TGTGCCAGCAGCCAACTTGGGGGCCCGCAGTTCTTC. Amino acid sequence: CASSQLGGPQFF.